This T cell receptor beta chain was sequenced in a study of OX40 agonist ivuxolimab in advanced cancers. Across the study: In this cohort, patients received ivuxolimab, an agonistic anti-OX40 (CD134) antibody.

Sequenced by immunoSEQ multiplex PCR; TCRdb stores in-frame clones only, minus some. The table lists more than 65,000 clones, 70% to 85% of them singletons, with 0.9% to 1.4% in the top ten. Germline CDR1 is KGHSH and CDR2 is LQKENI. The CDR3 consists of 14 residues. V was pared by 0 bases and J by 6 bases, with 12 bases between. The chain combines TRBV18 with TRBJ2-7; D might be TRBD1 (6 bases). Sequencing used CD4+ or CD8+ T cells sorted from blood, obtained in a trial of the OX40 agonist ivuxolimab. The receptor comes from an adult with an advanced solid tumor such as melanoma, head and neck, liver or kidney cancer. The CDR3 DNA reads TGTGCCAGCTCACCACCGGCAGGGGTCGGCGAGCAGTACTTC. Its translation: CASSPPAGVGEQYF.